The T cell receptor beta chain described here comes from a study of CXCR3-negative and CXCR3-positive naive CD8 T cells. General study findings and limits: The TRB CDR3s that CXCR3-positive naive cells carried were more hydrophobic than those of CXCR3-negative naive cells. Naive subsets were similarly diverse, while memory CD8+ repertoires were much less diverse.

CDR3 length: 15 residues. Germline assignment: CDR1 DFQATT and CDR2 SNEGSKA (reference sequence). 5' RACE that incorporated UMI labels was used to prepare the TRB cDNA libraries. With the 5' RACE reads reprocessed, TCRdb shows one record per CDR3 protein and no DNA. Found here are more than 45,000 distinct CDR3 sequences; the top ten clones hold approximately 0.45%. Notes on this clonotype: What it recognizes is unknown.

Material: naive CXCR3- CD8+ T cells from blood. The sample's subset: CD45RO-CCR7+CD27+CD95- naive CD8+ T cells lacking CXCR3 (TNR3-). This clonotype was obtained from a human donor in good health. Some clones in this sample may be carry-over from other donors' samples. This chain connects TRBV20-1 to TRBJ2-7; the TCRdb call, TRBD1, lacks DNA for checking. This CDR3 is CSARPGTGNVYEQYF.